This TCR beta chain was documented in a study of robustness of blood B and T cell sequencing. Notes on the study in general: Replicate libraries shared 94.8% of their top 10,000 TCRbeta clonotypes. With 3 or 4 tubes combined, top 10,000 TCRbeta coverage approached saturation.

The V end lost 3 bases, the J end lost 3 bases, and 18 bases lay between the germline ends. CDR3 length: 16 amino acids. cDNA was made with a 5' template-switch oligo adding a universal priming site. Every cDNA molecule received a random 12-nucleotide UMI from the template-switch oligo. TCRdb reprocessed the PCR reads with MiXCR, giving one entry per CDR3 protein. The table has a few thousand distinct CDR3 sequences, roughly 54% seen once. About this clonotype itself: Its antigen is not identified.

TCR beta repertoires were quantified from mRNA rather than genomic DNA. No cell sorting was done; RNA was extracted from buffy coat leukocytes. Material: peripheral blood. The TCR originated in a human donor in good health. The V call is TRBV23-1, the J call TRBJ2-7; D might be TRBD2 (5 bases). TRBV23-1 is an open reading frame, and its role is uncertain. As DNA, the CDR3 is TGCGCCAGCAGTCAGCCCCGCCGGACTCTGATCTACGAGCAGTACTTC. Protein product: CASSQPRRTLIYEQYF.